Following are 5 T cell receptor beta chains from one sample sequenced in a study of early T cells in non-severe SARS-CoV-2 infection. One entry per CDR3 protein, called by TCRdb with MiXCR from the 5' RACE reads. The table has roughly 80,000 distinct CDR3 sequences, approximately 6% seen once. Sequences were obtained from whole blood. These receptors originate from an adult who was a healthcare worker with PCR-confirmed SARS-CoV-2 infection or an uninfected control (not recorded which).

Within the sample, this clonotype is medium-sized. V is TRBV9 and J is TRBJ2-1, with a tentative D call TRBD2 (5 bases). Trimming took 3 bases from V and 7 from J, leaving 8 bases between them. In germline, CDR1 is SGDLS, CDR2 YYNGEE. CDR3 size: 12 residues. The CDR3 loop is CASSGRRNEQFF. DNA of the CDR3: TGTGCCAGCAGCGGGCGGAGGAATGAGCAGTTCTTC.

This clonotype has only a few counts. The genes are TRBV29-1 and TRBJ2-3; TRBD2 matches 8 bases. CDR3 size: 15 residues. V shed 3 bases and J 7 bases; nucleotides not matched to a gene: 12. From germline, CDR1 is SQVTM and CDR2 ANQGSEA. The CDR3 DNA reads TGCAGCGTTGATGAGCGGGGGAATGGGAAGAATACGCAGTATTTT. Protein sequence: CSVDERGNGKNTQYF.

This clonotype has a count of ten or more. The chain joins TRBV11-2 to TRBJ2-7; D is ambiguous. V lost 5 bases to trimming and J lost 2 bases, with 4 bases between them. This CDR3 is 11 amino acids long. CDR1 SGHAT and CDR2 FQNNGV come from the germline V gene. This CDR3 is CASSTTYEQYF. CDR3 nucleotide sequence: TGTGCCAGCAGCACTACCTACGAGCAGTACTTC.

The rearrangement links TRBV20-1 to TRBJ2-7, with D maybe TRBD1 (6 bases). Between the trimmed V and J ends, which lost 2 bases and 2 bases, there was a span of 13 bases. The germline gives CDR1 DFQATT, CDR2 SNEGSKA (reference sequence). The CDR3 extends over 14 amino acids. CDR3 protein: CSARYFQGPYEQYF. CDR3 nucleotide sequence: TGCAGTGCTAGATATTTTCAGGGGCCCTACGAGCAGTACTTC.

This clonotype appeared many times. The chain joins TRBV6-6 to TRBJ2-7, with 11 positions matching TRBD2. The J segment lost 12 bases and the V segment lost 0 bases, leaving 13 bases of the junction unmatched. The CDR3 has 16 residues. The germline CDR1 and CDR2 sequences are MNHNY and SVGAGI (reference sequence). The CDR3 loop is CASSYSTSGSPLGGYF. CDR3 nucleotides: TGTGCCAGCAGTTACTCTACTAGCGGGAGCCCATTGGGGGGGTACTTC.